This T cell receptor beta chain appears in the sequencing data of a study of response to subunit inactivated influenza vaccine. Study results and caveats: Seasonal influenza vaccination, on each occasion, was suggested by the authors to recruit few new T cells.

This clonotype was found a few times. Its antigen is not known. Germline V gene data show CDR1 as KGHDR and CDR2 as SFDVKD. Trimming left V 5 bases short and J 3 bases short, with 10 bases between. This CDR3 has 14 amino acids. TCRdb reanalysed the RT-PCR reads using MiXCR and keeps one entry per CDR3 protein. The sample carries 200,000 to 250,000 distinct CDR3 sequences, roughly an eighth recorded once. Sequencing was performed on non-naive T cells sorted from PBMCs, taken less than 15 days before vaccination. This receptor was identified in a man aged 50 or older who received an inactivated influenza vaccine. J is TRBJ1-5 and V is TRBV24-1; D not resolved. CDR3 protein: CATSGEYTNQPQHF. DNA for the CDR3: TGTGCCACCAGTGGGGAGTATACCAATCAGCCCCAGCATTTT.